A single sample is the source of the 20 T cell receptor beta chains below, sequenced in a study of T cell responses to AZD1222 COVID-19 vaccine. The method was immunoSEQ multiplex PCR; TCRdb's version includes in-frame clones alone and lacks a portion of them. The sample holds around 79,000 clones; approximately 88% are singletons and the top ten take less than 20%. Specimen: peripheral blood, collected on day 0 of AZD1222 vaccination. The receptors derive from an adult in good health.

The chain employs TRBV11-2 and TRBJ2-1; TRBD2 agrees at 13 bases. The J segment lost 10 bases and the V segment lost 5 bases, leaving 11 bases of the junction unmatched. The CDR3 spans 16 residues. In germline, CDR1 is SGHAT, CDR2 FQNNGV. In DNA form, the CDR3 reads TGTGCCAGCAGCGCGAATTTACTAGCGGGGGGGCCGGAGCAGTTCTTC. Its protein product is CASSANLLAGGPEQFF.

J is TRBJ1-1 and V is TRBV30; TRBD1 aligns across 7 bases. This CDR3 spans 16 amino acids. J gave up 1 base and V 2 bases, and 10 bases lay outside the gene matches. Germline CDR1 and CDR2: GTSNPN and SVGIG (reference sequence). The CDR3 DNA reads as TGTGCCTGGAGTCCTAGACAGGGTTGGGAGAACACTGAAGCTTTCTTT. Amino acid sequence: CAWSPRQGWENTEAFF.

The chain uses TRBV27 and TRBJ1-5; 10 bases are shared with TRBD1. This CDR3 spans 16 amino acids. The V gene end was trimmed by 5 bases and the J gene end by 5 bases; junction bases not matched to a gene: 9. CDR1 and CDR2 from the germline V gene are MNHEY and SMNVEV (reference sequence). In DNA, the CDR3 is TGTGCCAGCAGTGGGACGGGACAGGGGACGGATCAGCCCCAGCATTTT. Translating it yields CASSGTGQGTDQPQHF.

Here the CDR3 DNA reads TGTGCCAGCAGTTACTGGGGGGCGGAAGAGACCCAGTACTTC. Encoded protein: CASSYWGAEETQYF. The rearrangement links TRBV6-6 to TRBJ2-5, with D perhaps assigned TRBD1 or TRBD2 (6 bases each). The ends were cut back, 1 base at V and 3 bases at J, with 9 bases in the middle. Germline loops: CDR1 MNHNY, CDR2 SVGAGI (reference sequence). This CDR3 comprises 14 residues.

This chain connects TRBV11-3 to TRBJ2-5; 14 positions agree with TRBD2. This CDR3 comprises 16 residues. The trim removed 3 bases at V and 3 bases at J, leaving 3 bases unmatched. Germline loops: CDR1 SGHNT, CDR2 YENEEA. The CDR3 region has the DNA TGTGCCAGCAGCTTGCGACTAGCGGGGGGGAAAGAGACCCAGTACTTC. It yields the protein CASSLRLAGGKETQYF. The full variable domain, completed using reference TRBV11-3 and TRBJ2-5, is EAGVVQSPRYKIIEKKQPVAFWCNPISGHNTLYWYLQNLGQGPELLIRYENEEAVDDSQLPKDRFSAERLKGVDSTLKIQPAELGDSAVYLCASSLRLAGGKETQYFGPGTRLLVL.

The rearrangement uses TRBV29-1 and TRBJ2-1; weak D call: TRBD2 (5 bases). The CDR3 is 15 residues long. Germline lookup yields CDR1 SQVTM and CDR2 ANQGSEA. V was cut by 2 bases and J by 0 bases, with 11 bases left in between. The CDR3 loop reads CSVEWRVSSYNEQFF. The CDR3 region has the DNA TGCAGCGTTGAATGGCGGGTAAGCTCCTACAATGAGCAGTTCTTC.

The CDR3 DNA follows: TGTGCCAGCAGCGTAGGACCCCGGACGGTTAGCTCCTACGAGCAGTACTTC. This gives the protein CASSVGPRTVSSYEQYF. V is TRBV9 and J is TRBJ2-7; no clear D. The length of the CDR3 is 17 residues. Germline values: CDR1 SGDLS, CDR2 YYNGEE. The V and J ends lost 0 bases and 0 bases respectively, with 16 bases between them. The variable domain in full, completed from reference TRBV9 and TRBJ2-7, reads DSGVTQTPKHLITATGQRVTLRCSPRSGDLSVYWYQQSLDQGLQFLIQYYNGEERAKGNILERFSAQQFPDLHSELNLSSLELGDSALYFCASSVGPRTVSSYEQYFGPGTRLTVT.

The gene calls are TRBV18 and TRBJ1-4; no clear D. Trimming took 1 base from V and 0 from J, leaving 9 bases between them. The CDR3 runs to 16 residues. Germline V gene sequence: CDR1 KGHSH, CDR2 LQKENI. CDR3 amino acids: CASSPRIATTNEKLFF. CDR3 sequence (DNA): TGTGCCAGCTCACCACGAATAGCGACAACTAATGAAAAACTGTTTTTT.

The rearrangement joins TRBV10-3 to TRBJ1-1, with TRBD1 as a possible D gene (6 bases). This CDR3 contains 14 residues. Germline assignment: CDR1 ENHRY and CDR2 SYGVKD. V gave up 6 bases and J gave up 7 bases, with 18 bases separating them. CDR3 bases: TGTGCCATCAGCGAAAGGGGGGCCAGCAATGAAGCTTTCTTT. This translates into CAISERGASNEAFF.

This rearrangement joins TRBV27 to TRBJ2-7; 7 nucleotides align to TRBD2. Per germline, CDR1 MNHEY and CDR2 SMNVEV (reference sequence). This CDR3 contains 14 residues. J lost 7 bases, V lost 6 bases, and 12 bases had no gene match. Here the CDR3 DNA reads TGTGCCAGCAGGGCCTTAGGAGGGAGGGGTGAGCAGTACTTC. Amino acid sequence: CASRALGGRGEQYF.

The sample holds a few counts of this clone. The CDR3 sequence is CASRGVGSGELFF. DNA of the CDR3: TGTGCCAGCAGGGGAGTAGGCAGCGGGGAGCTGTTTTTT. The rearrangement joins TRBV9 to TRBJ2-2; D perhaps matches TRBD2 (5 bases). The length of the CDR3 is 13 residues. Germline V CDR1 and CDR2: SGDLS, YYNGEE. Trimming removed 5 bases at V and 7 bases at J, with 12 bases between.

The genes are TRBV18 and TRBJ1-1, with D hard to call. V gave up 3 bases and J gave up 7 bases, with 15 bases separating them. The CDR3 is made up of 14 amino acids. Germline lookup yields CDR1 KGHSH and CDR2 LQKENI. CDR3 residues: CASSPFQGRGEAFF. The CDR3 DNA reads TGTGCCAGCTCACCTTTCCAAGGACGGGGTGAAGCTTTCTTT.

The chain links TRBV6-1 to TRBJ2-6, with D possibly TRBD1 on 5 matching bases. With 1 base removed from V and 4 bases from J, the gap between germline ends came to 17 bases. The germline V gene encodes CDR1 MNHNS and CDR2 SASEGT. This CDR3 has 18 amino acids. The DNA for the CDR3 is TGTGCCAGCAGTGAAGTCGAAAGGGGCGCGTTAGGGGCCAACGTCCTGACTTTC. Encoded protein: CASSEVERGALGANVLTF.

This clone is judged medium-sized (0.01 to 0.1%). The V call is TRBV19, the J call TRBJ2-1, with D possibly being TRBD2 (6 bases). This CDR3 is 16 amino acids long. Trimming left V 7 bases short and J 0 bases short, with 16 bases between. The germline V gene has CDR1 LNHDA and CDR2 SQIVND (reference sequence). The CDR3 coding sequence is TGTGCCAGTAAGGCAGGGACTCCTAGCTCCTACAATGAGCAGTTCTTC. This translates into CASKAGTPSSYNEQFF. The full variable domain, with the rest looked up from reference TRBV19 and TRBJ2-1, is DGGITQSPKYLFRKEGQNVTLSCEQNLNHDAMYWYRQDPGQGLRLIYYSQIVNDFQKGDIAEGYSVSREKKESFPLTVTSAQKNPTAFYLCASKAGTPSSYNEQFFGPGTRLTVL.

The chain couples TRBV27 to TRBJ1-1; D may be TRBD1 (6 bases). CDR1 is MNHEY, CDR2 SMNVEV, per germline (reference sequence). This CDR3 has 14 residues. With 5 bases removed from V and 1 base from J, the gap between germline ends came to 11 bases. Written as DNA, the CDR3 is TGTGCCAGCAGTCCCCCGGACAGGAACACTGAAGCTTTCTTT. Amino acids: CASSPPDRNTEAFF.

This chain connects TRBV3-1 (or the pseudogene TRBV3-2) to TRBJ2-5, with 9 bases matching TRBD2. Germline loops: CDR1 LGHDT, CDR2 YNNKEL (reference sequence). V was clipped by 10 bases and J by 1 base; unmatched bases: 10. The CDR3 has 15 residues. CDR3 nucleotide sequence: TGTGCCACCACGAGACTAGCGGCCTTCCAAGAGACCCAGTACTTC. It specifies CATTRLAAFQETQYF.

The chain couples TRBV28 to TRBJ2-7; the match to TRBD2 covers 14 bases. The ends lost 5 bases at V and 2 bases at J; junction bases unmatched: 5. CDR1 and CDR2 from the germline V gene are MDHEN and SYDVKM. The CDR3 consists of 16 residues. The CDR3 region is CASSPLTSGRAYEQYF. CDR3 bases: TGTGCCAGCAGTCCACTGACTAGCGGGAGGGCCTACGAGCAGTACTTC.

The genes are TRBV18 and TRBJ2-7; maybe TRBD1 (6 bases). The V end lost 3 bases, the J end lost 4 bases, and 13 bases lay between the germline ends. The CDR3 totals 14 residues. Germline V CDR1 and CDR2: KGHSH, LQKENI. The CDR3 region is CASSPTVGGYEQYF. The DNA for the CDR3 is TGTGCCAGCTCACCGACGGTAGGGGGATACGAGCAGTACTTC. Full variable domain (remainder filled in from reference TRBV18 and TRBJ2-7): NAGVMQNPRHLVRRRGQEARLRCSPMKGHSHVYWYRQLPEEGLKFMVYLQKENIIDESGMPKERFSAEFPKEGPSILRIQQVVRGDSAAYFCASSPTVGGYEQYFGPGTRLTVT.

The gene calls are TRBV9 and TRBJ1-3; maybe TRBD1 (5 bases). With 4 bases removed from V and 4 bases from J, the gap between germline ends came to 15 bases. Germline assignment: CDR1 SGDLS and CDR2 YYNGEE. This CDR3 is 15 amino acids long. For the CDR3, the DNA is TGTGCCAGCAGCCCCACGGGGGGAAGGGGAAACACCATATATTTT. It codes for CASSPTGGRGNTIYF.

This clone turned up a few times. The chain couples TRBV30 to TRBJ1-3; TRBD1 might be the D (5 bases). Germline V gene sequence: CDR1 GTSNPN, CDR2 SVGIG (reference sequence). Trimming took off 5 bases at V and 0 bases at J, with 11 bases between the two ends. The CDR3 runs to 14 residues. CDR3 nucleotides: TGTGCCTGGGGCGGGGGAAGCTCTGGAAACACCATATATTTT. Translation gives CAWGGGSSGNTIYF.